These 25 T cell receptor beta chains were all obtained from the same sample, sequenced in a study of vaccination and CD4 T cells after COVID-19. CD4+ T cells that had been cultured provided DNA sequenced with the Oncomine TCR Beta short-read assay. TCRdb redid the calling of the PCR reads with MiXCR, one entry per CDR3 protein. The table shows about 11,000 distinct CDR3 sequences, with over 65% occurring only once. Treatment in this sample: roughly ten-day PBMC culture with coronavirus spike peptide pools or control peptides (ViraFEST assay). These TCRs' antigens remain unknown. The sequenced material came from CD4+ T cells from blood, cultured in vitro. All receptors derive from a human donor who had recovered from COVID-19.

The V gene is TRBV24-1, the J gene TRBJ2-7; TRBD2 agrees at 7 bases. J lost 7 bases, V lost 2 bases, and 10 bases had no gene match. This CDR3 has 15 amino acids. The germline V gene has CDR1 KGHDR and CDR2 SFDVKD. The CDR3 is CATSDSQAGFGEQYF. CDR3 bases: TGTGCCACCAGTGATTCCCAAGCGGGGTTTGGTGAGCAGTACTTC.

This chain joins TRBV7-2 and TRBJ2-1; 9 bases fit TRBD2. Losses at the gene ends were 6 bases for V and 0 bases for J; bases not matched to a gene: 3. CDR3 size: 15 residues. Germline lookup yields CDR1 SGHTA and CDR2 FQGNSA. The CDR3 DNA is TGTGCCAGCAGATCTAGCGGGATCTCCTACAATGAGCAGTTCTTC. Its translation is CASRSSGISYNEQFF.

CDR3 coding DNA: TGTGCCAGCAGCTTAAGTAGTCGCGAGCGAGGGGTGGAGCAGTACTTC. Protein: CASSLSSRERGVEQYF. The rearrangement uses TRBV7-2 and TRBJ2-7; perhaps D is TRBD1 or TRBD2 (5 bases each). Germline V gives CDR1 SGHTA, CDR2 FQGNSA. CDR3 length: 16 amino acids. V was cut by 2 bases and J by 7 bases, with 21 bases left in between.

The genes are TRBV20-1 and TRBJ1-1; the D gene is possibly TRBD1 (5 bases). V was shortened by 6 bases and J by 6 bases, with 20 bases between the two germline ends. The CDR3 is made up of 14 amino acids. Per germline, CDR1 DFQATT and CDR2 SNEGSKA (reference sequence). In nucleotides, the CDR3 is TGCAGTGCGGGGCACAATGGGGGGGGTGCTGAAGCTTTCTTT. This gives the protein CSAGHNGGGAEAFF.

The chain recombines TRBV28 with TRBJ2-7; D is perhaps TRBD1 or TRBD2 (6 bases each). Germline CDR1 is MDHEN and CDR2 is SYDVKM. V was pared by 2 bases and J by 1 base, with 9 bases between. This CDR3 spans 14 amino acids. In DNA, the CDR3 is TGTGCCAGCAGTTTAGGAGGGGGGTCCTACGAGCAGTACTTC. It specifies CASSLGGGSYEQYF.

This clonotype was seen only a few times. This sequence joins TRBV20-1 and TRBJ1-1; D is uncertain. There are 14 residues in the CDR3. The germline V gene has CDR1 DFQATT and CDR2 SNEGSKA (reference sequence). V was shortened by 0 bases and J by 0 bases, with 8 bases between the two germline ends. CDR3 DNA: TGCAGTGCTAGAGATCCGGGGATGAACACTGAAGCTTTCTTT. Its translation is CSARDPGMNTEAFF.

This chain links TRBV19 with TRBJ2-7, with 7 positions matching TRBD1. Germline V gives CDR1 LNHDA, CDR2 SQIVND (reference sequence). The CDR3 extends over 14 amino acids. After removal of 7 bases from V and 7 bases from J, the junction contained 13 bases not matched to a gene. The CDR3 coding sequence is TGTGCCAGTACCTCTGCGAGGGGGCTGGGGGAGCAGTACTTC. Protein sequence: CASTSARGLGEQYF.

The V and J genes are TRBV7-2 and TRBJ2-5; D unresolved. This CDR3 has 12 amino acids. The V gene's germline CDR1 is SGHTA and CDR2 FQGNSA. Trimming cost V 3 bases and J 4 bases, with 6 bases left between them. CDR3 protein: CASSFLGETQYF. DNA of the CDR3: TGTGCCAGCAGCTTTCTGGGAGAGACCCAGTACTTC.

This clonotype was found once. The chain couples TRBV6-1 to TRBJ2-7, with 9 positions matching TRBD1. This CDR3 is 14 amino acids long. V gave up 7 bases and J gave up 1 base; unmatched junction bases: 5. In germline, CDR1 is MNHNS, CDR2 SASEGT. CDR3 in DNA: TGTGCCAGCAAAACCGGGACAGGGTCCTACGAGCAGTACTTC. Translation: CASKTGTGSYEQYF.

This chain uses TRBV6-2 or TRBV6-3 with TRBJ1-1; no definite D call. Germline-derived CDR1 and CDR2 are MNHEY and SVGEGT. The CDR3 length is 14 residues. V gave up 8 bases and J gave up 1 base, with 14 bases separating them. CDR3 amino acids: CASQSLGWNTEAFF. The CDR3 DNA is TGTGCCAGCCAGTCCCTTGGGTGGAACACTGAAGCTTTCTTT.

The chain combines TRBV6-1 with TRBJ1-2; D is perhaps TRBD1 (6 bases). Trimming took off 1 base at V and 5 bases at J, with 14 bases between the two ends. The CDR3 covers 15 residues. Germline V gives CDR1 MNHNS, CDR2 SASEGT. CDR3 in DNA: TGTGCCAGCAGTGAAGGTCCCAGGGGAGGGTATGGCTACACCTTC. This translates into CASSEGPRGGYGYTF.

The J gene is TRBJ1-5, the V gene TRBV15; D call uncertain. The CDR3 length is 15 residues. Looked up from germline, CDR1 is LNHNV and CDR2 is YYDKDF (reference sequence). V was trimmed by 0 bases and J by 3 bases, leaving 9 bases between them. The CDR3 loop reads CATSREITLNQPQHF. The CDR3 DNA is TGTGCCACCAGCAGAGAAATAACCCTCAATCAGCCCCAGCATTTT.

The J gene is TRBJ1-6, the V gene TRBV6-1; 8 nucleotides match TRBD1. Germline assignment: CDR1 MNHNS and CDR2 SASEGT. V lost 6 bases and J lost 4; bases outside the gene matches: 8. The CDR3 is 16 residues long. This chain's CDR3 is CASSPRTGPYNSPLHF. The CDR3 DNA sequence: TGTGCCAGCAGCCCCAGGACAGGGCCGTATAATTCACCCCTCCACTTT.

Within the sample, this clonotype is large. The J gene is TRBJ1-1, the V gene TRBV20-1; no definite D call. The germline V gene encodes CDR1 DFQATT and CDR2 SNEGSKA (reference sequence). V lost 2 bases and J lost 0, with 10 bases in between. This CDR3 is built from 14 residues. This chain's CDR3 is CSARQQILNTEAFF. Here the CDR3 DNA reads TGCAGTGCTAGACAGCAGATCTTGAACACTGAAGCTTTCTTT.

CDR3 sequence: CASSTTGAGNQPQHF. DNA for the CDR3: TGTGCCAGCAGTACAACGGGGGCAGGGAATCAGCCCCAGCATTTT. The J gene is TRBJ1-5, the V gene TRBV7-2, with D possibly matching TRBD1 (6 bases). CDR3 length: 15 amino acids. From germline, CDR1 is SGHTA and CDR2 FQGNSA. Trimming removed 6 bases at V and 4 bases at J, with 16 bases between.

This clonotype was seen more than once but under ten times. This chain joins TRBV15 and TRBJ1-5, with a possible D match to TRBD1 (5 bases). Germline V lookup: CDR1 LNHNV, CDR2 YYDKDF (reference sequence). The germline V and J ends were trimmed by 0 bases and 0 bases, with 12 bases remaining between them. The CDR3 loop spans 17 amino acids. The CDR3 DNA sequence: TGTGCCACCAGCAGAGATGCGGCAGGGTATAGCAATCAGCCCCAGCATTTT. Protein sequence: CATSRDAAGYSNQPQHF. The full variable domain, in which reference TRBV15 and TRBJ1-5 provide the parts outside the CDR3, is DAMVIQNPRYQVTQFGKPVTLSCSQTLNHNVMYWYQQKSSQAPKLLFHYYDKDFNNEADTPDNFQSRRPNTSFCFLDIRSPGLGDTAMYLCATSRDAAGYSNQPQHFGDGTRLSIL.

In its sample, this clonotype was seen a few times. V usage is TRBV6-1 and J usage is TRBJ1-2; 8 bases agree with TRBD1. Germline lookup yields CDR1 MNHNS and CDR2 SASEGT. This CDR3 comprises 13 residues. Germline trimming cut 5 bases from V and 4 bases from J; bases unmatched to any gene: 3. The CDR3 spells CASSPGGSYGYTF. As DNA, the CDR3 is TGTGCCAGCAGTCCAGGGGGCAGCTATGGCTACACCTTC.

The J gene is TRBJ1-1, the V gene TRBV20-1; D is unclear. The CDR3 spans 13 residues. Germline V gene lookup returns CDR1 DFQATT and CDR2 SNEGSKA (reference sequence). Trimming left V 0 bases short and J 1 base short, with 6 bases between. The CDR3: CSARESANTEAFF. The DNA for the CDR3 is TGCAGTGCTAGAGAGTCGGCGAACACTGAAGCTTTCTTT.

The CDR3 here is CASSVGLRYTF. The CDR3 DNA is TGTGCCAGCAGCGTGGGTCTCCGCTACACCTTC. The chain uses TRBV28 and TRBJ1-2; D gene uncertain. This CDR3 comprises 11 residues. Trimming removed 6 bases from V and 9 bases from J, with 11 bases in between. CDR1 and CDR2 (germline): MDHEN, SYDVKM.

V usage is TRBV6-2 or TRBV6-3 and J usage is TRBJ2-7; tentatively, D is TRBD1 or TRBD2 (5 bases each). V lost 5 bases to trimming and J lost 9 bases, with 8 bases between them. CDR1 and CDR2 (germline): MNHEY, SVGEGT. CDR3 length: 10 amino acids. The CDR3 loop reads CASSQGRQYF. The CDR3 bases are TGTGCCAGCAGTCAGGGACGGCAGTACTTC.

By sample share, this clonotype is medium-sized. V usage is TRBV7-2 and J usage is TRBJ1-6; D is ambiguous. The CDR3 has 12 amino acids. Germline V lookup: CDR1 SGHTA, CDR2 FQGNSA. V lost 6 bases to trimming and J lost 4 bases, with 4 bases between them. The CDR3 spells CASSLYNSPLHF. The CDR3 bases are TGTGCCAGCAGTCTGTATAATTCACCCCTCCACTTT.

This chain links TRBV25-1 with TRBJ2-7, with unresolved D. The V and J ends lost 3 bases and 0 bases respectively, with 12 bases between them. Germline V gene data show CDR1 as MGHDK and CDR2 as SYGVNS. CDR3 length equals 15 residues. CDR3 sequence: CASSDFRGFSYEQYF. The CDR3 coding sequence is TGTGCCAGCAGTGATTTCCGAGGCTTCTCCTACGAGCAGTACTTC.

This CDR3 reads CASSFVSLSSPYGYTF. DNA for the CDR3: TGTGCCAGCAGCTTCGTCTCCCTGTCATCCCCTTATGGCTACACCTTC. V usage is TRBV7-2 and J usage is TRBJ1-2; D call uncertain. The V gene lost 3 bases and the J gene lost 5 bases, with 19 bases spanning the gap. Germline values: CDR1 SGHTA, CDR2 FQGNSA. The CDR3 extends over 16 amino acids.

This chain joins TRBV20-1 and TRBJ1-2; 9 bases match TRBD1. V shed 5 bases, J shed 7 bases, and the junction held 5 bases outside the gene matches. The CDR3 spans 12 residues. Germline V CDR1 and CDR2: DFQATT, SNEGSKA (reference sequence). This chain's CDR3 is CSAGSDRGGYTF. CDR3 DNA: TGCAGTGCTGGATCGGACAGGGGTGGCTACACCTTC.

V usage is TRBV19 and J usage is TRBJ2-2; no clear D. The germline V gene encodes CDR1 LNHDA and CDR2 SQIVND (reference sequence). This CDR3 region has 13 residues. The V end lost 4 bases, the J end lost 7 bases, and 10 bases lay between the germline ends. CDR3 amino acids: CASSTPIGGELFF. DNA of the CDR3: TGTGCCAGTAGTACCCCGATCGGCGGGGAGCTGTTTTTT.